The rows below give T cell receptor beta chains drawn from one sample of a study of cytomegalovirus exposure and HLA in healthy donors. Some clones are missing from TCRdb's copy, which holds only in-frame ones; the method was immunoSEQ multiplex PCR. The sample contains about 32,000 clones, 84% of which appear only once. Sequencing used PBMCs. The receptor source for this set is a woman aged 18-30 years in good health and CMV-seronegative. Both conserved end residues are part of each CDR3. A D gene is named only where the DNA matches it firmly. Expanded clones get a size class; other rows say once, few or many, or leave the size out.

CDR3nt,CDR3aa,v_gene,d_gene,abundance,j_gene
TGTGCCGCGTCGACAGGGAACACCGGGGAGCTGTTTTTT,CAASTGNTGELFF,TRBV10-3,NA,NA,TRBJ2-2
TGTGCCAGTAGTATTCCAGGCGGGGCCCAGCCCCAGAATTTT,CASSIPGGAQPQNF,TRBV19,NA,NA,TRBJ1-5
TGTGCCAGCAGCCAGGGTAGCGGGAGCTCCTACAATGAGCAGTTCTTC,CASSQGSGSSYNEQFF,TRBV4-2,TRBD2,NA,TRBJ2-1
TGCGCCAGCAGCTTGGACAGGGAAAAGACCCAGTACTTC,CASSLDREKTQYF,TRBV5-1,NA,NA,TRBJ2-5
TGTGCCTGGGGAGCGGGAGGCGGAGAGCAGTACTTC,CAWGAGGGEQYF,TRBV30,TRBD2,NA,TRBJ2-7
TGTGCCAGTATGGCTAGCGGGAGGGGGGTTTACAATGAGCAGTTCTTC,CASMASGRGVYNEQFF,TRBV19,TRBD2,NA,TRBJ2-1
TGTGCCAGCAGCTTGGGGACAGGGGATCAGCCCCAGCATTTT,CASSLGTGDQPQHF,TRBV11-2,TRBD1,NA,TRBJ1-5
TGTGCCAGCAGCCTATATGAAGCTTTCTTT,CASSLYEAFF,TRBV7-9,NA,few,TRBJ1-1
TGTGCCAGCAGTTTGAAGGGAGCCACAGATACGCAGTATTTT,CASSLKGATDTQYF,TRBV27,NA,NA,TRBJ2-3
TGTGCCACCCAGCGGACGGGTGGTATCCATGAGCAGTTCTTC,CATQRTGGIHEQFF,TRBV19,NA,once,TRBJ2-1
TGTGCCAGCAGCGACCCGTTAGCGGGGGGGCCCTTCAGCTCCTACAATGAGCAGTTCTTC,CASSDPLAGGPFSSYNEQFF,TRBV9,TRBD2,NA,TRBJ2-1
TGTGCCAGCAGTTTGACTAGTGGTTCGGAGCAGTTCTTC,CASSLTSGSEQFF,TRBV27,NA,NA,TRBJ2-1
TGTGCTAGTGGCCGGGACTGGAACACTGAAGCTTTCTTT,CASGRDWNTEAFF,TRBV12-5,NA,NA,TRBJ1-1
TGTGCCAGCAATGGGGCACGCACAGATACGCAGTATTTT,CASNGARTDTQYF,TRBV25-1,NA,NA,TRBJ2-3
TGTGCCAGCAACGGCAGGGTGAGCAATCAGCCCCAGCATTTT,CASNGRVSNQPQHF,TRBV2,NA,once,TRBJ1-5
TGTGCCAGCAGTGAACACGGGACAGCTAGCAATCAGCCCCAGCATTTT,CASSEHGTASNQPQHF,TRBV6-1,TRBD1,once,TRBJ1-5
TGTGCCAGTAGTGTCGACAGGGGCGAGGTATGGAGAGCTTTCTTT,CASSVDRGEVWRAFF,TRBV19,TRBD1,NA,TRBJ1-1
TGTGCCAGCAGTCGACAGGGCCGGGACTATGGCTACACCTTC,CASSRQGRDYGYTF,TRBV6-5,TRBD1,NA,TRBJ1-2
TGTGCCAGCAGCGTAGGGGCTAGCGGGGTCGGAGATACGCAGTATTTT,CASSVGASGVGDTQYF,TRBV9,TRBD2,NA,TRBJ2-3
TGTGCCATCAGTGATGGGCAGGCCAACGAGCAGTACTTC,CAISDGQANEQYF,TRBV10-3,NA,NA,TRBJ2-7
TGTGCCAGCTCGTTCGACAGGGGTCTCGAGCAGTACTTC,CASSFDRGLEQYF,TRBV18,TRBD1,NA,TRBJ2-7
TGTGCCAGCAGACCTCGACAAGCCCCCCTAGAGACCCAGTACTTC,CASRPRQAPLETQYF,TRBV5-6,NA,NA,TRBJ2-5
TGTGCCAGCAGCCCCGGGACTAGCGGCTACGAGCAGTACTTC,CASSPGTSGYEQYF,TRBV5-4,TRBD2,NA,TRBJ2-7
TGTGCCATCACCGAGGGAGTCGGGACCTACGAGCAGTACTTC,CAITEGVGTYEQYF,TRBV10-3,NA,few,TRBJ2-7
TGTGCCAGTAGTAGCCACACCCTAGGAGGTGAAAAACTGTTTTTT,CASSSHTLGGEKLFF,TRBV19,NA,NA,TRBJ1-4
TGTGCCAGCAGTTACTCGGGACAGAATTATTCACCCCTCCACTTT,CASSYSGQNYSPLHF,TRBV6-5,TRBD1,few,TRBJ1-6
TGTGCCATCAGTGAGGCTACAGGTTTAACCCATGGCTACACCTTC,CAISEATGLTHGYTF,TRBV10-3,NA,NA,TRBJ1-2
TGTGCCAGCAGCTTAGTGGGGGCAGGACAGCCCCAGCATTTT,CASSLVGAGQPQHF,TRBV7-9,NA,few,TRBJ1-5
TGTGCCAGCAGCTTAGGGGGGAGGTCCTACGAGCAGTACTTC,CASSLGGRSYEQYF,TRBV7-6,NA,NA,TRBJ2-7
TGTGCCAGCACCTCCCGGTTCGGGATAAACAATGAGCAGTTCTTC,CASTSRFGINNEQFF,TRBV27,NA,NA,TRBJ2-1
TGTGCCAGCAGTGCCACGGGTGTTCAGCCCCAGCATTTT,CASSATGVQPQHF,TRBV25-1,NA,NA,TRBJ1-5
TGTGCCAGCAGTTCCGGACTAGCGGGGGTCTACGAGCAGTACTTC,CASSSGLAGVYEQYF,TRBV27,TRBD2,NA,TRBJ2-7
TGTGCCAGCAGCTCGCAGGGTTATAATTCACCCCTCCACTTT,CASSSQGYNSPLHF,TRBV7-2,NA,NA,TRBJ1-6
TGTGCCAGCAGTGAATCGACAGGGGAAGGATCTGAAGCTTTCTTT,CASSESTGEGSEAFF,TRBV6-1,TRBD1,NA,TRBJ1-1
TGTGCCAGCAGTTACTCCCGGGACAATCAGCCCCAGCATTTT,CASSYSRDNQPQHF,TRBV6-5,NA,NA,TRBJ1-5
TGTGCCAGCAGCCCCAAGGGACAGGGTAAGAGGAACACTGAAGCTTTCTTT,CASSPKGQGKRNTEAFF,TRBV9,TRBD1,NA,TRBJ1-1
TGTGCCAGCATTGGCGGACAAGTCGATGAGCAGTTCTTC,CASIGGQVDEQFF,TRBV6-6,NA,once,TRBJ2-1
TGTGCCAGCACCTTGGCGTCCAGGGAAGATGGCTACACCTTC,CASTLASREDGYTF,TRBV7-2,NA,once,TRBJ1-2
TGTGCCAGCAGCCTCGACCAGGGGGGAAACACTGAAGCTTTCTTT,CASSLDQGGNTEAFF,TRBV7-9,TRBD1,NA,TRBJ1-1
TGCGCCAGCAGCTCTTACAGCAGGAACACCGGGGAGCTGTTTTTT,CASSSYSRNTGELFF,TRBV5-1,NA,NA,TRBJ2-2
TGTGCCAGCAGTGTATCGGGACAGGGCCTCTATGGCTACACCTTC,CASSVSGQGLYGYTF,TRBV6-6,TRBD1,NA,TRBJ1-2
TGTGCCAGCAGCCCCGACGGGGGGCAGGGGACCCAGTACTTC,CASSPDGGQGTQYF,TRBV7-2,NA,NA,TRBJ2-5
TGTGCTAGTGGTCCCGGCGGGGGTTTGAATTCACCCCTCCACTTT,CASGPGGGLNSPLHF,TRBV12-5,NA,NA,TRBJ1-6
TGTGCCAGCAGTAAACTTGGGGCCAACGTCCTGACTTTC,CASSKLGANVLTF,TRBV25-1,NA,few,TRBJ2-6
TGTGCCAGCAGTGAATTAGGAGGGACAGATACCTACGAGCAGTACTTC,CASSELGGTDTYEQYF,TRBV25-1,NA,once,TRBJ2-7
TGTGCCAGCAGCTCAAGACAGGGGGCTGCAACTAATGAAAAACTGTTTTTT,CASSSRQGAATNEKLFF,TRBV5-4,TRBD1,NA,TRBJ1-4
TGTGCCAGCAGCCAAGCGGGGGGAGGAAGGGAGGGGGGCTACACCTTC,CASSQAGGGREGGYTF,TRBV4-2,NA,NA,TRBJ1-2
TGCGCCAGCAGCCAAGTGTTTTACAGTGGCTATGGCTACCCCTTC,CASSQVFYSGYGYPF,TRBV4-1,NA,NA,TRBJ1-2
TGTGCCAGCAGCGACAGTATGGGGCAGGGGGCAACTGGAAACACCATATATTTT,CASSDSMGQGATGNTIYF,TRBV7-6,TRBD1,NA,TRBJ1-3
TGTGCCAGCAGCTTAGTAGCGCCTAGCCGCTACGAGCAGTACTTC,CASSLVAPSRYEQYF,TRBV7-2,NA,NA,TRBJ2-7
TGTGCCAGCAGTGACAGAGGCTACGAGCAGTACTTC,CASSDRGYEQYF,TRBV6-1,NA,NA,TRBJ2-7
TGCGCCAGCATGCTGCCGCGTACCCTCTATGGCTACACCTTC,CASMLPRTLYGYTF,TRBV10-1,NA,NA,TRBJ1-2
TGTGCCACCAGCAGGGAAAGGGGATTCAATCAGCCCCAGCATTTT,CATSRERGFNQPQHF,TRBV15,NA,NA,TRBJ1-5
TGCGCCAGCAGCGGTGGGCCTGCGGGTGAGCAGTTCTTC,CASSGGPAGEQFF,TRBV5-1,NA,NA,TRBJ2-1
TGTGCCAGCATTTTCGCGTCGTACACCGGGGAGCTGTTTTTT,CASIFASYTGELFF,TRBV6-1,NA,NA,TRBJ2-2
TGTGCCAGTAGCGGGGTCGAGGACACAGATACGCAGTATTTT,CASSGVEDTDTQYF,TRBV2,TRBD2,NA,TRBJ2-3
TGTGCCAGCAGCCAACGGACAGGGAGGGGATCTGGGGCCAACGTCCTGACTTTC,CASSQRTGRGSGANVLTF,TRBV14,NA,NA,TRBJ2-6
TGTGCCAGCAAGCCCGGTCTCTCGAACACCGGGGAGCTGTTTTTT,CASKPGLSNTGELFF,TRBV2,NA,NA,TRBJ2-2